The present T cell receptor (beta chain) was sequenced within a study of spatial heterogeneity in lung cancer (dated by TCRdb to the late 2010s). Broadly, across the study: Samples were obtained from roughly 72 patients with early-stage, untreated non-small cell lung cancer from the lung TRACERx cohort. Follow-up PBMC samples were sequenced whenever the samples were available, and the median time to follow-up was around 2 years after resection. Beta-chain transcripts were consistently detected in greater numbers than alpha-chain transcripts, which likely reflected higher beta-chain transcript abundance. In the raw uncorrected reads, each unique combination of TCR and UMI appeared on average more than ten times. In non-small cell lung cancer, the study quantitatively compared TCR alpha and beta repertoires across several tumor regions, matched nontumor lung, and blood. Nonsynonymous mutation counts, determined by whole-exome sequencing of tumor tissue, were related to TCR repertoire features. At surgery, hundreds of tumor regions, roughly 63 matched nontumor lung samples and a few dozen PBMC samples were TCR-sequenced for both alpha and beta chains. The study at large found these results: Ubiquitous expanded tumor TCRs were detected in blood more often at tumor resection than at routine follow-up. Confirming at a functional level the hypothesis that regional TCRs recognize regional mutations was considered to require additional single-cell paired TCR alpha and beta sequencing. Comparisons of baseline and follow-up blood repertoires included only around 15 patients.

The sample's time point label, decoded: blood at routine non-recurrence follow-up after resection. For TCR sequencing, whole RNA was extracted from tumor and nontumor lung tissue, or from cryopreserved PBMC samples, and no cell sorting was done. A patient was chosen for TCR sequencing only when enough RNA was available from at least two tumor regions. This clonotype was found many times. Its antigen target is currently unknown. Nothing much larger sits one base from this clone, and base qualities are not available. The library was built by means of 5' RACE. TCRdb lists the instrument as NextSeq 500. The TCR library protocol attached a unique molecular identifier to each TCR cDNA molecule to allow correction of PCR and sequencing errors. The paper's data handling went like this. TCR identification, UMI-based error correction and CDR3 extraction were performed with Decombinator tools. TCRs above a frequency of 2 per 1,000, corresponding to the top 1% of the tumor frequency distribution, were defined as expanded. Rényi diversity was computed with the R vegan package after subsampling each repertoire 100 times to 5,000 TCRs. CDR3 similarity networks were built from amino acid triplet string-kernel similarity, connecting CDR3s with pairwise similarity above 0.82. TCRdb itself trimmed the public reads at Q25 with fastp, ran MiXCR and retained productive beta chains. CDR3 protein duplicates are merged, each entry listing the most common genes and DNA. These V and J calls are TCRdb output, not the study's own analysis. This sample has some 120,000 distinct CDR3 sequences in its table, and 9.5% to 15% of those were observed once. The ten largest clones take up 16% of the sample.

Sample: PBMCs, taken at follow-up. This sequence was found in a male donor with early-stage non-small cell lung cancer.

The DNA is as follows: TGTGCCAGCAGCCAGGCCGGGACAGGGGGCTACAATGAGCAGTTCTTC. It specifies CASSQAGTGGYNEQFF. Recombination connected TRBV7-2 to TRBJ2-1, with 11 middle bases fitting TRBD1. Counted from cysteine to phenylalanine, this CDR3 has 16 amino acids. Solely the CDR3 DNA is kept, with 48 bases framed from the first base. Based on the germline V gene, the CDR1 and CDR2 sequences are SGHTA and FQGNSA. From V the trimming removes 5 bases and from J it removes 3 bases, while the gene matches leave 6 bases of the junction unaccounted for.